The 23 T cell receptor beta chains reported below all come from one sample, sequenced in a study of blood T cell repertoires in COVID-19 (TCRdb year 2020). Library preparation employed the immunoSEQ multiplex PCR assay. TCRdb provides this immuneACCESS table in a form limited to in-frame rearrangements. Some clones are lacking; in checked studies, under half of them reflect an unresolved V gene, and why the rest are absent is not known. Across this sample there are under 200,000 clones, with roughly 87% seen only once. The leading ten clones occupy approximately 6.5% of the sample. Material for sequencing was PBMCs or T cells enriched from blood (not recorded which). All receptors come from a woman aged 45-60 years who had recovered from COVID-19.

This clone showed up just once. The chain combines TRBV7-2 with TRBJ1-6; possibly TRBD1 for D (6 bases). V was cut by 5 bases and J by 7 bases, with 24 bases left in between. The CDR3 extends over 18 amino acids. CDR1 SGHTA and CDR2 FQGNSA come from the germline V gene. The CDR3 sequence: CASSADLTQGFDNSPLHF. In DNA form, the CDR3 reads TGTGCCAGCAGCGCGGACCTCACACAGGGTTTCGACAATTCACCCCTCCACTTT.

This chain joins TRBV30 and TRBJ2-1; D is perhaps TRBD2 (5 bases). V was cut by 4 bases and J by 7 bases, with 20 bases left in between. The CDR3 is 15 residues long. In germline, CDR1 is GTSNPN, CDR2 SVGIG (reference sequence). The CDR3 nucleotides read TGTGCCTGGACCCCGGGGAAGACTACCCCTAATGAGCAGTTCTTC. Translation: CAWTPGKTTPNEQFF.

As DNA, the CDR3 is TGTGCCAGCAGCGCACAATCCTCGGGAGACACTGAAGCTTTCTTT. Translation: CASSAQSSGDTEAFF. The chain has TRBV9 and TRBJ1-1; D gene ambiguous. There are 15 residues in the CDR3. Looked up from germline, CDR1 is SGDLS and CDR2 is YYNGEE. Trimming took off 3 bases at V and 3 bases at J, with 15 bases between the two ends.

This CDR3 reads CASSIGAKPSGNTIYF. The CDR3, as DNA: TGTGCCAGTAGTATAGGGGCCAAACCCTCTGGAAACACCATATATTTT. The chain joins TRBV19 to TRBJ1-3; D is uncertain. The CDR3 spans 16 residues. Germline V CDR1 and CDR2: LNHDA, SQIVND (reference sequence). Trimming pared 1 base from V and 0 bases from J, leaving 10 bases between.

The gene calls are TRBV5-5 and TRBJ1-4; possible D gene TRBD1, 6 bases. The CDR3 sequence is 14 residues long. V dropped 4 bases and J dropped 7 bases, with 14 bases sitting between them. CDR1 is SGHKS, CDR2 YYEKEE, per germline (reference sequence). CDR3 nucleotides: TGTGCCAGCAGCCCGGCTAACAGGGCTGAAAAACTGTTTTTT. Translation: CASSPANRAEKLFF. Together with reference TRBV5-5 and TRBJ1-4, the CDR3 gives the full variable domain: DAGVTQSPTHLIKTRGQQVTLRCSPISGHKSVSWYQQVLGQGPQFIFQYYEKEERGRGNFPDRFSARQFPNYSSELNVNALLLGDSALYLCASSPANRAEKLFFGSGTQLSVL.

V is TRBV7-9 and J is TRBJ1-2, with 7 bases matching TRBD1. The CDR3 consists of 15 residues. J was trimmed by 4 bases and V by 5 bases; bases with no gene match: 10. From germline, CDR1 is SEHNR and CDR2 FQNEAQ (reference sequence). Here the CDR3 reads CASSQGDGPLYGYTF. The CDR3 DNA reads as TGTGCCAGCAGCCAGGGGGACGGACCACTCTATGGCTACACCTTC. Drawing the rest from reference TRBV7-9 and TRBJ1-2, the complete variable domain is DTGVSQNPRHKITKRGQNVTFRCDPISEHNRLYWYRQTLGQGPEFLTYFQNEAQLEKSRLLSDRFSAERPKGSFSTLEIQRTEQGDSAMYLCASSQGDGPLYGYTFGSGTRLTVV.

The chain's CDR3 is CASSRLAVTGELFF. The CDR3 DNA reads as TGTGCCAGCAGCCGACTAGCGGTCACCGGGGAGCTGTTTTTT. V is TRBV6-2 or TRBV6-3 and J is TRBJ2-2, with TRBD2 matching over 9 bases. With V trimmed by 6 bases and J by 4 bases, 3 bases remained unmatched. This CDR3 comprises 14 residues. Per the germline V gene, CDR1 is MNHEY and CDR2 is SVGEGT.

This CDR3 is CASSLIGGSSTDTQYF. CDR3 sequence (DNA): TGTGCCAGCAGCTTAATCGGCGGGAGTAGCACAGATACGCAGTATTTT. The J gene is TRBJ2-3, the V gene TRBV7-3; 7 positions agree with TRBD2. Germline V gives CDR1 SGHTA, CDR2 FQGTGA. The CDR3 has 16 amino acids. V lost 1 base, J lost 0 bases, and 4 bases stayed unmatched. Combining the CDR3 with reference TRBV7-3 and TRBJ2-3 gives the whole variable domain GAGVSQTPSNKVTEKGKYVELRCDPISGHTALYWYRQSLGQGPEFLIYFQGTGAADDSGLPNDRFFAVRPEGSVSTLKIQRTERGDSAVYLCASSLIGGSSTDTQYFGPGTRLTVL.

This clone was seen many times. The chain couples TRBV4-2 to TRBJ1-2; 9 nucleotides align to TRBD1. The CDR3 spans 15 residues. Trimming at V came to 1 base and at J to 8 bases, leaving 8 bases not matched to a gene. Per the germline V gene, CDR1 is LGHNA and CDR2 is YNFKEQ. CDR3 sequence (DNA): TGTGCCAGCAGCCAAGGGACAGGGGATGTGGACGGCTACACCTTC. This gives the protein CASSQGTGDVDGYTF.

The V gene is TRBV19, the J gene TRBJ1-4; D gene uncertain. CDR3 length: 15 amino acids. V lost 4 bases and J lost 5, with 14 bases in between. CDR1 and CDR2 from the germline V gene are LNHDA and SQIVND (reference sequence). The CDR3 loop reads CASSSEGGQNEKLFF. The CDR3, as DNA: TGTGCCAGTAGTAGTGAGGGCGGTCAAAATGAAAAACTGTTTTTT.

V is TRBV30 and J is TRBJ2-1; 9 bases are a match to TRBD1. With V trimmed by 2 bases and J by 10 bases, 6 bases remained unmatched. Per the germline V gene, CDR1 is GTSNPN and CDR2 is SVGIG (reference sequence). This CDR3 has 13 residues. The CDR3 loop reads CAWSPGTGTEQFF. The DNA of the CDR3 is TGTGCCTGGAGTCCCGGGACAGGGACGGAGCAGTTCTTC.

The gene calls are TRBV24-1 and TRBJ2-1; 11 bases align to TRBD2. CDR1 KGHDR and CDR2 SFDVKD come from the germline V gene. The CDR3 is made up of 17 amino acids. V gave up 5 bases and J gave up 4 bases; unmatched junction bases: 9. The CDR3 is CATSGPTTSGRYNEQFF. CDR3 coding DNA: TGTGCCACCAGTGGACCCACCACTAGCGGGAGATACAATGAGCAGTTCTTC.

The chain couples TRBV27 to TRBJ1-1; D possibly corresponds to TRBD1 (5 bases). CDR1 MNHEY and CDR2 SMNVEV come from the germline V gene (reference sequence). The CDR3 runs 18 residues. V was shortened by 5 bases and J by 1 base, with 23 bases between the two germline ends. The CDR3 region has the DNA TGTGCCAGCAGTCCGTCTCTAGGGCGCGGGGGGGGGAACACTGAAGCTTTCTTT. This codes for CASSPSLGRGGGNTEAFF.

Comment on this clone: Other DNA sequences in the sample encode the same CDR3. This sequence joins TRBV19 and TRBJ2-7, with 8 bases matching TRBD1. V dropped 1 base and J dropped 2; count of bases not matched to a gene: 16. Germline V gives CDR1 LNHDA, CDR2 SQIVND (reference sequence). CDR3 length: 19 residues. The chain's CDR3 is CASSIGGRGLRLTPYEQYF. CDR3 in DNA: TGTGCCAGTAGTATAGGCGGCAGGGGGCTCCGCCTCACCCCCTACGAGCAGTACTTC.

The chain has TRBV19 and TRBJ2-7, with unresolved D. Trimming pared 6 bases from V and 0 bases from J, leaving 15 bases between. CDR3 length: 15 residues. CDR1 is LNHDA, CDR2 SQIVND, per germline (reference sequence). The CDR3, as DNA: TGTGCCAGTAGATCACAAGCGACCAGCTCCTACGAGCAGTACTTC. This codes for CASRSQATSSYEQYF.

This rearrangement joins TRBV27 to TRBJ2-1, with a weak D call TRBD1 (5 bases). There are 13 residues in the CDR3. The germline V gene encodes CDR1 MNHEY and CDR2 SMNVEV (reference sequence). Trimming shortened V by 6 bases and J by 8 bases, and 14 bases separated the two germline ends. CDR3 coding DNA: TGTGCCAGCAGACGTCCCAGGGTCGATGAGCAGTTCTTC. Translation: CASRRPRVDEQFF.

V gene TRBV30 combines with J gene TRBJ1-1, with 7 bases identical to TRBD1. Trimming took 2 bases from V and 6 from J; bases not matched to a gene: 6. Germline CDR1 GTSNPN, CDR2 SVGIG (reference sequence). The CDR3 has 13 residues. The CDR3 DNA is TGTGCCTGGAGTCGACAGGGAGGCTCTGAAGCTTTCTTT. Translation: CAWSRQGGSEAFF. The whole variable domain, remainder taken from reference TRBV30 and TRBJ1-1, is SQTIHQWPATLVQPVGSPLSLECTVEGTSNPNLYWYRQAAGRGLQLLFYSVGIGQISSEVPQNLSASRPQDRQFILSSKKLLLSDSGFYLCAWSRQGGSEAFFGQGTRLTVV.

The V call is TRBV4-1, the J call TRBJ2-5; 7 bases are a match to TRBD1. This CDR3 is 16 amino acids long. CDR1 is MGHRA and CDR2 is YSYEKL in the germline V gene. J was trimmed by 2 bases and V by 0 bases; bases with no gene match: 6. CDR3 sequence reads: CASSQDNTGAQETQYF. The CDR3 DNA is TGCGCCAGCAGCCAAGATAACACAGGGGCTCAAGAGACCCAGTACTTC.

The rearrangement joins TRBV28 to TRBJ1-5, with a weak D call TRBD1 (6 bases). Trimming shortened V by 6 bases and J by 6 bases, and 21 bases separated the two germline ends. Germline CDR1 is MDHEN and CDR2 is SYDVKM. The CDR3 totals 16 residues. The CDR3 region is CASSPLRGGAGQPQHF. The CDR3 nucleotides read TGTGCCAGCAGCCCTCTCCGGGGGGGGGCTGGTCAGCCCCAGCATTTT.

The chain has TRBV5-1 and TRBJ2-7, with D tentatively TRBD2 (6 bases). V lost 0 bases, J lost 2 bases, and 12 bases lay in between. CDR3 length: 15 residues. The germline V gene has CDR1 SGHRS and CDR2 YFSETQ. The CDR3: CASSLGSSVTYEQYF. The CDR3 DNA follows: TGCGCCAGCAGCTTGGGCTCTAGCGTTACCTACGAGCAGTACTTC.

V is TRBV7-8 and J is TRBJ2-5, with a tentative D call TRBD1 (5 bases). This CDR3 comprises 15 residues. V was cut by 0 bases and J by 1 base, with 9 bases left in between. Germline V gene lookup returns CDR1 SGHVS and CDR2 FQNEAQ. CDR3: CASSLAGTGQETQYF. For the CDR3, the DNA is TGTGCCAGCAGCTTAGCCGGAACAGGCCAAGAGACCCAGTACTTC.

The chain recombines TRBV5-1 with TRBJ2-2; 10 positions agree with TRBD2. V dropped 3 bases and J dropped 0; count of bases not matched to a gene: 5. This CDR3 region has 17 residues. Germline-derived CDR1 and CDR2 are SGHRS and YFSETQ. CDR3 loop: CASSSPGLAANTGELFF. As DNA, the CDR3 is TGCGCCAGCAGCTCCCCCGGACTAGCGGCGAACACCGGGGAGCTGTTTTTT.

The V and J genes are TRBV19 and TRBJ1-1; 8 bases are a match to TRBD1. The V gene end was trimmed by 9 bases and the J gene end by 0 bases; junction bases not matched to a gene: 12. CDR1 and CDR2 (germline): LNHDA, SQIVND (reference sequence). CDR3 length equals 16 residues. CDR3 amino acids: CASQPQGTGLNTEAFF. The CDR3 region has the DNA TGTGCCAGCCAACCTCAAGGGACAGGCTTGAACACTGAAGCTTTCTTT.